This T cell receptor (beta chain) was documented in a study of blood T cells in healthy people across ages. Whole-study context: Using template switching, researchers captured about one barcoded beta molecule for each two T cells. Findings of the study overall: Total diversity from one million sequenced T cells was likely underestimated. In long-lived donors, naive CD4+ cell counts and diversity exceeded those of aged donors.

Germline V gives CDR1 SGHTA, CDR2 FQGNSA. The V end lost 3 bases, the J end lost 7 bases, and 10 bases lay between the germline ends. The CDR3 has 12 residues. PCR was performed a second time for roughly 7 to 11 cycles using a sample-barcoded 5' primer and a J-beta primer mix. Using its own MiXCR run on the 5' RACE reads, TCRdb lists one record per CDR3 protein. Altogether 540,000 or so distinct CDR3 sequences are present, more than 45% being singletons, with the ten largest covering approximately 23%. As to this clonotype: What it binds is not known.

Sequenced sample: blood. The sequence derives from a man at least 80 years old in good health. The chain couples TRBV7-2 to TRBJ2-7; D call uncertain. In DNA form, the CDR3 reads TGTGCCAGCAGCTTCACCTACAATGAGCAGTACTTC. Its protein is CASSFTYNEQYF.